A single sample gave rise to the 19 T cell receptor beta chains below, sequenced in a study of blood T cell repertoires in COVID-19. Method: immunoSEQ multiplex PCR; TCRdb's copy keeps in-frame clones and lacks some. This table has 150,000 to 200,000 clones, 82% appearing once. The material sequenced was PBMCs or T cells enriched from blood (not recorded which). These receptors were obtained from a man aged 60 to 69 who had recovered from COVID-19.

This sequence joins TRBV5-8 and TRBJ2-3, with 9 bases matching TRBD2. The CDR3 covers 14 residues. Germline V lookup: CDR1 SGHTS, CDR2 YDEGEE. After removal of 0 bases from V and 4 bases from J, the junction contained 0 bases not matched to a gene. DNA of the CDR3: TGTGCCAGCAGCTTGGGACTAGCGGCAGATACGCAGTATTTT. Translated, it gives CASSLGLAADTQYF.

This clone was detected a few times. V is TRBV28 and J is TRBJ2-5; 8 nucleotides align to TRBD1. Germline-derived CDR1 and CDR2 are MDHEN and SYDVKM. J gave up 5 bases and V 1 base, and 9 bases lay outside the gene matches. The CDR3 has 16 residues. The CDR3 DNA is TGTGCCAGCAGTTTATCGGACAGGGCACTTTTCGAGACCCAGTACTTC. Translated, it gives CASSLSDRALFETQYF.

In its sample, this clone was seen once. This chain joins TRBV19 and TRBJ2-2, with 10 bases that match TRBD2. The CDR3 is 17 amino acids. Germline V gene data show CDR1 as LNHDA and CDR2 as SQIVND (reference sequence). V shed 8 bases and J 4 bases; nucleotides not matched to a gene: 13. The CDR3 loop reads CASRNRAGGLGTGELFF. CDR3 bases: TGTGCCAGTCGTAACAGAGCGGGAGGGCTCGGCACCGGGGAGCTGTTTTTT.

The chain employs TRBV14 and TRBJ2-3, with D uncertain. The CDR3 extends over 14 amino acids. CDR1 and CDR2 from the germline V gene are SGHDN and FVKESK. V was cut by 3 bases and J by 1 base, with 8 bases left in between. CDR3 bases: TGTGCCAGCAGCCACCCAAGAGGCACAGATACGCAGTATTTT. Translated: CASSHPRGTDTQYF.

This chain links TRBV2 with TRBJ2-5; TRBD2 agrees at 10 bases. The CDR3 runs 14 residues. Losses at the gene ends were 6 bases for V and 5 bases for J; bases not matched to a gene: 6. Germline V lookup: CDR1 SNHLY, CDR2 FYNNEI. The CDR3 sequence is CASRLAGGLETQYF. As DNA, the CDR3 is TGTGCCAGCAGATTAGCGGGGGGTCTGGAGACCCAGTACTTC.

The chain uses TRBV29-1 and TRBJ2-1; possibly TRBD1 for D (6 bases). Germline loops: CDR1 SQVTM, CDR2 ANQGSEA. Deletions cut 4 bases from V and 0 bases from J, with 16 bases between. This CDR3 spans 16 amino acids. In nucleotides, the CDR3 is TGCAGCGTTGTGTCCGCACAGGGACCCTCCTACAATGAGCAGTTCTTC. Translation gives CSVVSAQGPSYNEQFF.

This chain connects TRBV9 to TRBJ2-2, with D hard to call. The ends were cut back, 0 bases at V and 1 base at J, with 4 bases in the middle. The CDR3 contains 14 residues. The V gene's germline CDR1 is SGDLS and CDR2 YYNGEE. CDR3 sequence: CASSVGENTGELFF. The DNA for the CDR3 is TGTGCCAGCAGCGTAGGAGAGAACACCGGGGAGCTGTTTTTT.

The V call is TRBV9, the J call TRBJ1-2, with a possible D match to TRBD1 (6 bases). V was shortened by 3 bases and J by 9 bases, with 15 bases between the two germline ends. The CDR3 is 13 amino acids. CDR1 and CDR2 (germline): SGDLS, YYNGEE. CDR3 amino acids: CASSAQGIRSYTF. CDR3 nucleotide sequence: TGTGCCAGCAGCGCCCAGGGGATTAGGAGCTACACCTTC.

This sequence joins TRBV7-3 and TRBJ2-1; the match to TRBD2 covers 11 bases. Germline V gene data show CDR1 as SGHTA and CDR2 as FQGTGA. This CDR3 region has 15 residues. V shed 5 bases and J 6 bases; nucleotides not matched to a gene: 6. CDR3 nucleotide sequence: TGTGCCAGCAGCCCCGGGACTAGCGGTCTCAATGAGCAGTTCTTC. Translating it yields CASSPGTSGLNEQFF.

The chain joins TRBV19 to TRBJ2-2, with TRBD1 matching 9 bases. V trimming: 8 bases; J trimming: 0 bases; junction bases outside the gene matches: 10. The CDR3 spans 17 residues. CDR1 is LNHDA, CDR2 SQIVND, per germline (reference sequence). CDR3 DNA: TGTGCCAGTGCCAGGAGGGGGACAGGGACGAACACCGGGGAGCTGTTTTTT. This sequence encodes CASARRGTGTNTGELFF.

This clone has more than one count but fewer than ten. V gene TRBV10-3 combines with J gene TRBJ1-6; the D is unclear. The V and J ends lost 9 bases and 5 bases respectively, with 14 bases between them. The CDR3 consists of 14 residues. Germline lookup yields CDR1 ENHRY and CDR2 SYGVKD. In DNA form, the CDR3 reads TGTGCCATGGGCGATACAGTAAATAATTCACCCCTCCACTTT. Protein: CAMGDTVNNSPLHF.

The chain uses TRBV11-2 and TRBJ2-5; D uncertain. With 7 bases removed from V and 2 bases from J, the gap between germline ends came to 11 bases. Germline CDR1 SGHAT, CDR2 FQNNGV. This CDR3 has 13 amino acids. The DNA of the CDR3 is TGTGCCAGCACCTCAGGTTTGCAAGAGACCCAGTACTTC. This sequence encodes CASTSGLQETQYF.

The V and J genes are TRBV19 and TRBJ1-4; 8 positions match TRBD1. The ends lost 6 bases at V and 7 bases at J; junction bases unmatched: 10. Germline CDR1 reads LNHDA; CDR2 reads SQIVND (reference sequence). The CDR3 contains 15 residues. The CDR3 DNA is TGTGCCAGTAGCTTGGGGACAGGCCGAGGTGAAAAACTGTTTTTT. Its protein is CASSLGTGRGEKLFF.

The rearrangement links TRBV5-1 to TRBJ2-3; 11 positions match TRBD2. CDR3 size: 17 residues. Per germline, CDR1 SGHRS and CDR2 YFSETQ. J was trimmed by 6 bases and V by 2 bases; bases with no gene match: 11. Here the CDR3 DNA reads TGCGCCAGCAGCTTCCTGACTAGCGGGGTTACTCCCGATACGCAGTATTTT. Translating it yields CASSFLTSGVTPDTQYF.

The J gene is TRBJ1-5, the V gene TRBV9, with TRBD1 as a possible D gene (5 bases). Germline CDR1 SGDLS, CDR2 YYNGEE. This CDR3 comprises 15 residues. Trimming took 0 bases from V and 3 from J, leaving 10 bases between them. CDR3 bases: TGTGCCAGCAGCGTAGGGGGAGGGGCCAATCAGCCCCAGCATTTT. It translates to CASSVGGGANQPQHF.

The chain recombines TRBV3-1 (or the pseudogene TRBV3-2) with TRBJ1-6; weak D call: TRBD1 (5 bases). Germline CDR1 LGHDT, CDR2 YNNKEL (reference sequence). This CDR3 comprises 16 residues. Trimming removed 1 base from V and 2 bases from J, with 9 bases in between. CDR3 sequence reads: CASSQVPTAYNSPLHF. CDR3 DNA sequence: TGTGCCAGCAGCCAAGTACCGACAGCCTATAATTCACCCCTCCACTTT.

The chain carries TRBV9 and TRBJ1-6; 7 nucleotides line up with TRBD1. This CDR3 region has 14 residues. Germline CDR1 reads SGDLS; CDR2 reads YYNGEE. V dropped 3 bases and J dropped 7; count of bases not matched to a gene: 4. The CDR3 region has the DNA TGTGCCAGCAGCGCGGGACAGCCCAATTCACCCCTCCACTTT. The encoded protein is CASSAGQPNSPLHF.

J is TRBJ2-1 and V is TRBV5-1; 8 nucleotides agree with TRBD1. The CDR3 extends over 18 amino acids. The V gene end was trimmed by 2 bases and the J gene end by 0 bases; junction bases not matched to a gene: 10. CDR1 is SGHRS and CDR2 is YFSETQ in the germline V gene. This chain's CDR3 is CASSLGQGAGSSYNEQFF. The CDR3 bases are TGCGCCAGCAGCTTAGGACAGGGAGCGGGCAGCTCCTACAATGAGCAGTTCTTC.

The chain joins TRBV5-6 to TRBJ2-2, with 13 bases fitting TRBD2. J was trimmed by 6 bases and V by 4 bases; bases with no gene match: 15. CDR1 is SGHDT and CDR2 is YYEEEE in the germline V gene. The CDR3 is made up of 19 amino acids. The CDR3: CASSRILAGGPEGAGELFF. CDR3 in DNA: TGTGCCAGCAGCCGAATACTAGCGGGAGGGCCGGAGGGCGCCGGGGAGCTGTTTTTT. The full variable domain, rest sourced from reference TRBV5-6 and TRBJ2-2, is DAGVTQSPTHLIKTRGQQVTLRCSPKSGHDTVSWYQQALGQGPQFIFQYYEEEERQRGNFPDRFSGHQFPNYSSELNVNALLLGDSALYLCASSRILAGGPEGAGELFFGEGSRLTVL.